This T cell receptor (beta chain) was identified during a study of blood T cell repertoires in COVID-19. On the study more broadly: Acute and convalescent COVID-19 samples came from the United States, Italy and Spain. T cells, B-cell-depleted T cells, or PBMCs provided the cDNA or gDNA that served as material.

V lost 5 bases and J lost 5, with 21 bases in between. CDR1 is SGHTA, CDR2 FQGNSA, per germline. The CDR3 is 16 amino acids. Methods used by the authors: Reference gene primers were amplified, and this amplification served to estimate nucleated cell counts. Here immunoSEQ multiplex PCR was the method, and the copy in TCRdb shows in-frame clones only, minus some. From that table come the V and J calls and clone size; the DNA was used to work out D and trimming. Altogether tens of thousands of clones are present, 80% to 90% being singletons, with the ten largest covering more than 1%. This clonotype was obtained from a man aged 35 to 55 with acute or convalescent COVID-19. Sequences were obtained from peripheral blood. J is TRBJ1-1 and V is TRBV7-2, with D tentatively TRBD1 (6 bases). The CDR3 DNA is TGTGCCAGCAGCGCACGTCCCGGGACAATAGGAACTGAAGCTTTCTTT. Its protein product is CASSARPGTIGTEAFF.